This T cell receptor (beta chain) is from a study of shared clonotypes between healthy human individuals. Looking at the study overall: Aged between 18 and 49, the donors were a couple of women and a few men.

As for this clone: Its target is unknown.

Study-level points and caveats: Larger richness was generally estimated for naive than memory subsets. Across a few donors, naive CD4 shared 5% to 6%, naive CD8 around 4%, memory CD4 roughly 2.2%, memory CD8 0.4%. In contrast to clonotypes shared by all four donors, non-shared clonotypes had lower generation probabilities.

The method was immunoSEQ multiplex PCR; TCRdb's version includes in-frame clones alone and lacks a portion of them. The sample lists around 2.1 million clones, more than 90% seen once, with 0.1% to 0.15% in the top ten. The V gene's germline CDR1 is ENHRY and CDR2 SYGVKD. With 5 bases removed from V and 1 base from J, the gap between germline ends came to 8 bases. The CDR3 extends over 13 amino acids. The source material was naive CD4+ T cells sorted from blood. Subset indicated: CD45RA+ positively selected. The origin of this receptor is a man aged 18 to 29 in good health. V usage is TRBV10-3 and J usage is TRBJ1-2; D uncertain. The CDR3 DNA is TGTGCCATCAGTCCGTCGGATAACTATGGCTACACCTTC. As protein: CAISPSDNYGYTF.